Presented here are 5 T cell receptor beta chains from one specimen sequenced in a study of blood T cell repertoires in COVID-19. TCRdb's copy holds only in-frame clones and misses some; the assay was immunoSEQ multiplex PCR. This table has 200,000 to 300,000 clones, about 90% appearing once. Material for sequencing was PBMCs or T cells enriched from blood (not recorded which). These receptor sequences come from a woman between 40 and 55 years old with acute COVID-19.

The V call is TRBV11-3, the J call TRBJ1-1, with 7 positions matching TRBD1. The CDR3 is made up of 15 amino acids. Germline V lookup: CDR1 SGHNT, CDR2 YENEEA. V trimming: 5 bases; J trimming: 0 bases; junction bases outside the gene matches: 6. Written as DNA, the CDR3 is TGTGCCAGCAGCATACAGGGACAGCTGAACACTGAAGCTTTCTTT. Residues: CASSIQGQLNTEAFF. Full variable domain (rest looked up from reference TRBV11-3 and TRBJ1-1): EAGVVQSPRYKIIEKKQPVAFWCNPISGHNTLYWYLQNLGQGPELLIRYENEEAVDDSQLPKDRFSAERLKGVDSTLKIQPAELGDSAVYLCASSIQGQLNTEAFFGQGTRLTVV.

This sequence joins TRBV24-1 and TRBJ2-4; possible D gene TRBD1, 6 bases. The CDR3 consists of 16 residues. Germline V CDR1 and CDR2: KGHDR, SFDVKD. With 4 bases removed from V and 3 bases from J, the gap between germline ends came to 15 bases. The CDR3 coding sequence is TGTGCCACCAGTGACCGAGCTTCGGACAGCAAAAACATTCAGTACTTC. Protein sequence: CATSDRASDSKNIQYF.

The chain uses TRBV9 and TRBJ1-2; TRBD1 matches at 8 bases. V was clipped by 4 bases and J by 2 bases; unmatched bases: 7. This CDR3 contains 15 residues. CDR1 is SGDLS, CDR2 YYNGEE, per germline. The CDR3 here is CASSPGTGGNYGYTF. The CDR3 DNA follows: TGTGCCAGCAGCCCCGGCACAGGGGGGAACTATGGCTACACCTTC.

The V gene is TRBV25-1, the J gene TRBJ1-1; D is possibly TRBD1 (5 bases). Trimming left V 9 bases short and J 1 base short, with 9 bases between. CDR1 and CDR2 from the germline V gene are MGHDK and SYGVNS. The CDR3 is made up of 12 amino acids. The CDR3 here is CASLTGNTEAFF. The CDR3 nucleotides read TGTGCCAGTTTAACAGGGAACACTGAAGCTTTCTTT.

The V call is TRBV7-8, the J call TRBJ1-5; D is possibly TRBD1 (6 bases). The CDR3 length is 15 residues. Germline loops: CDR1 SGHVS, CDR2 FQNEAQ. Deletions cut 5 bases from V and 2 bases from J, with 13 bases between. CDR3 loop: CASSPREGGNQPQHF. The CDR3 DNA reads TGTGCCAGCAGCCCCCGGGAGGGGGGCAATCAGCCCCAGCATTTT. Together with reference TRBV7-8 and TRBJ1-5, the CDR3 gives the full variable domain: GAGVSQSPRYKVAKRGQDVALRCDPISGHVSLFWYQQALGQGPEFLTYFQNEAQLDKSGLPSDRFFAERPEGSVSTLKIQRTQQEDSAVYLCASSPREGGNQPQHFGDGTRLSIL.